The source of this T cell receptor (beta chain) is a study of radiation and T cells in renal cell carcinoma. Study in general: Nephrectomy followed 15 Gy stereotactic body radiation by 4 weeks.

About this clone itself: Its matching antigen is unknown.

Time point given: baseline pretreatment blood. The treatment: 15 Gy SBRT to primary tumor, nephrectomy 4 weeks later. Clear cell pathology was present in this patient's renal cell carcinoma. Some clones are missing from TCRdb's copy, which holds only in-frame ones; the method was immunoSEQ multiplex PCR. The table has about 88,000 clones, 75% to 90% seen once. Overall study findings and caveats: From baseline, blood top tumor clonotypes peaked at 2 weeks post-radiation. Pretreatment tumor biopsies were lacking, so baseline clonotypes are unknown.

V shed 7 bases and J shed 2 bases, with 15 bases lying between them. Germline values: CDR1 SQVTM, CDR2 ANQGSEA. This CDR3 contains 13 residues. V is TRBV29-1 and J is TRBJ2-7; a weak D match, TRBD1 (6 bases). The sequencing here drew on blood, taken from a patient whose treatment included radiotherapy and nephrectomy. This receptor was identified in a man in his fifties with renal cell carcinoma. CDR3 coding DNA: TGCAGCGGAAGTCCAGGGGTTGCCTACGAGCAGTACTTC. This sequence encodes CSGSPGVAYEQYF.